This T cell receptor beta chain was sequenced in a study of blood T cell repertoires in COVID-19. Overall study: Specimens from acute and convalescent COVID-19 originated in the United States, Italy and Spain.

One Seattle source followed patients from active infection through their disease course. In the authors' workflow: Reference gene primer amplification yielded estimated nucleated cell counts. The table came from immunoSEQ multiplex PCR; TCRdb's copy has only in-frame clones and leaves some out. V, J and clone size derive from that table, while D and trimming were established from the DNA sequence. This table holds tens of thousands of clones, about 77% found once. Specimen: peripheral blood. The source is a man in his 70s with COVID-19, enrolled during active disease.

The CDR3 is CASSLVQGEKLFF. CDR3 DNA sequence: TGTGCCAGCAGCTTAGTTCAGGGTGAAAAACTGTTTTTT. The chain combines TRBV7-6 with TRBJ1-4, with D possibly being TRBD1 (5 bases). Trimming shortened V by 1 base and J by 7 bases, and 7 bases separated the two germline ends. The CDR3 contains 13 residues. Germline CDR1 reads SGHVS; CDR2 reads FNYEAQ.